This T cell receptor beta chain was captured in a study of T cells after yellow fever vaccination. TCRdb processed the 5' RACE reads anew with MiXCR; each CDR3 protein has one entry. Among some 160,000 distinct CDR3 sequences, around 8.5% were seen once, and the ten largest hold about a third. The CDR3 runs to 15 residues. Looked up from germline, CDR1 is MNHEY and CDR2 is SVGAGI. Trimming pared 6 bases from V and 0 bases from J, leaving 15 bases between. A word on this clonotype: What it recognizes is unknown.

Whole-study results and caveats: Clonotypes found in both CD4 and CD8 compartments made up a small share. Primary-vaccination clones mostly resurfaced post-booster (96% CD4, under 90% CD8).

The TCR originated in a man between 18 and 35 years old who received the YFV17D yellow fever vaccine. The chain has TRBV6-5 and TRBJ2-7; D is unresolved. The sample here was CD8+ T cells sorted from PBMCs, taken 45 days after the yellow fever booster vaccination. The DNA for the CDR3 is TGTGCCAGCAGCCCTAATGGGGTGGGCTCCTACGAGCAGTACTTC. Amino acids: CASSPNGVGSYEQYF.